A single sample gave rise to the 18 T cell receptor beta chains below, sequenced in a study of CD8+ T cells in alopecia areata. As the sequencing template, cDNA was produced by extracting RNA and reverse transcribing it. Clones were sequenced by immunoSEQ multiplex PCR, and TCRdb holds only the in-frame ones, with some missing. The sample contains hundreds of thousands of clones, around 67% of which appear only once. The source material was CD4+ T cells sorted from blood, sampled at week 0. The receptor source for this set is a human donor with alopecia areata.

Turning to this clone: Other DNA sequences from this sample encode an identical CDR3 as well. The genes are TRBV7-9 and TRBJ2-1, with 13 bases lining up with TRBD2. This CDR3 contains 17 residues. The ends lost 4 bases at V and 2 bases at J; junction bases unmatched: 5. Germline V lookup: CDR1 SEHNR, CDR2 FQNEAQ (reference sequence). The DNA for the CDR3 is TGTGCCAGCAGCTCTGGCGGACTAGCGGGGGCCTACAATGAGCAGTTCTTC. It specifies CASSSGGLAGAYNEQFF.

V usage is TRBV30 and J usage is TRBJ2-7; either TRBD1 or TRBD2 may supply D (5 bases each). The germline V gene encodes CDR1 GTSNPN and CDR2 SVGIG (reference sequence). The V end was cut by 1 base, the J end by 6 bases, with 19 bases between. The CDR3 consists of 15 residues. Here the CDR3 DNA reads TGTGCCTGGAGTGGCCGGGACCTAAGACCGAGCGAGCAGTACTTC. Protein product: CAWSGRDLRPSEQYF.

The chain recombines TRBV5-1 with TRBJ1-1, with 7 nucleotides matching TRBD1. CDR1 and CDR2 (germline): SGHRS, YFSETQ. This CDR3 has 14 amino acids. J gave up 1 base and V 5 bases, and 5 bases lay outside the gene matches. DNA of the CDR3: TGCGCCAGCAGGGGACAGTCTACGAACACTGAAGCTTTCTTT. Translation: CASRGQSTNTEAFF.

The rearrangement links TRBV5-6 to TRBJ2-1; the match to TRBD1 covers 7 bases. Per germline, CDR1 SGHDT and CDR2 YYEEEE. This CDR3 comprises 12 residues. V shed 5 bases, J shed 8 bases, and the junction held 4 bases outside the gene matches. CDR3: CASRVTGHEQFF. CDR3 DNA: TGTGCCAGCAGAGTGACAGGGCATGAGCAGTTCTTC.

The chain joins TRBV5-1 to TRBJ1-5; 8 bases line up with TRBD1. The germline gives CDR1 SGHRS, CDR2 YFSETQ. J gave up 5 bases and V 4 bases, and 2 bases lay outside the gene matches. The CDR3 is made up of 13 amino acids. Written as DNA, the CDR3 is TGCGCCAGCAGCCCGGACAGGGATCAGCCCCAGCATTTT. The encoded protein is CASSPDRDQPQHF.

This clone was observed a few times. This chain uses TRBV29-1 with TRBJ2-3, with D hard to call. CDR3 size: 14 residues. V was trimmed by 0 bases and J by 3 bases, leaving 10 bases between them. CDR1 and CDR2 (germline): SQVTM, ANQGSEA. The CDR3 sequence is CSVEDPVGTDTQYF. The DNA for the CDR3 is TGCAGCGTTGAAGATCCCGTTGGGACAGATACGCAGTATTTT.

This chain connects TRBV5-1 to TRBJ1-2; no clear D. With 2 bases removed from V and 2 bases from J, the gap between germline ends came to 10 bases. This CDR3 has 14 amino acids. Germline V gives CDR1 SGHRS, CDR2 YFSETQ. The CDR3 region is CASSLGQVNYGYTF. The CDR3 DNA reads as TGCGCCAGCAGCTTAGGGCAGGTCAACTATGGCTACACCTTC.

The chain carries TRBV5-4 and TRBJ2-3, with TRBD1 matching 10 bases. Germline CDR1 is SGHNT and CDR2 is YYREEE (reference sequence). The CDR3 loop spans 16 amino acids. V trimming: 4 bases; J trimming: 6 bases; junction bases outside the gene matches: 11. The DNA for the CDR3 is TGTGCCAGCAGCCCACGCCGGGGACAGGGGCTTGATACGCAGTATTTT. It translates to CASSPRRGQGLDTQYF.

The genes are TRBV20-1 and TRBJ1-1; no clear D. The V gene's germline CDR1 is DFQATT and CDR2 SNEGSKA (reference sequence). This CDR3 region has 10 residues. Trimming left V 1 base short and J 11 bases short, with 8 bases between. CDR3 DNA: TGCAGTGCTAGAGGAGAGGTGGCTTTCTTT. It translates to CSARGEVAFF.

This clone has just a few counts. The chain carries TRBV15 and TRBJ2-5; TRBD2 aligns across 12 bases. The junction had 1 base not matched to a gene; V was cut back by 1 base and J by 4 bases. From germline, CDR1 is LNHNV and CDR2 YYDKDF (reference sequence). The CDR3 runs to 15 residues. CDR3 residues: CATSRASGGAETQYF. CDR3 DNA sequence: TGTGCCACCAGCAGAGCTAGCGGGGGGGCAGAGACCCAGTACTTC.

The CDR3 DNA is TGTGCCAGCAGCCGACAGGGCCGGACCAGCACAGATACGCAGTATTTT. This encodes CASSRQGRTSTDTQYF. The genes are TRBV11-2 and TRBJ2-3, with 7 bases aligning to TRBD1. Germline V gene sequence: CDR1 SGHAT, CDR2 FQNNGV. J gave up 0 bases and V 5 bases, and 8 bases lay outside the gene matches. CDR3 length: 16 residues.

The genes are TRBV4-2 and TRBJ1-1, with no clear D. Trimming took 2 bases from V and 10 from J, leaving 8 bases between them. The CDR3 contains 11 residues. Germline-derived CDR1 and CDR2 are LGHNA and YNFKEQ. The CDR3 sequence is CASSQNGPAFF. CDR3 in DNA: TGTGCCAGCAGCCAAAACGGACCAGCTTTCTTT.

Comment on this clone: Other DNA variants within this sample encode the same CDR3. The rearrangement uses TRBV9 and TRBJ2-7, with 11 bases lining up with TRBD2. Trimming cost V 0 bases and J 4 bases; bases outside gene matches: 0. CDR1 and CDR2 from the germline V gene are SGDLS and YYNGEE. This CDR3 has 14 residues. The CDR3 sequence: CASSVGTSGYEQYF. The CDR3 nucleotides are TGTGCCAGCAGCGTAGGGACTAGCGGGTACGAGCAGTACTTC. Full variable domain (remainder filled in from reference TRBV9 and TRBJ2-7): DSGVTQTPKHLITATGQRVTLRCSPRSGDLSVYWYQQSLDQGLQFLIQYYNGEERAKGNILERFSAQQFPDLHSELNLSSLELGDSALYFCASSVGTSGYEQYFGPGTRLTVT.

The chain is built from TRBV13 and TRBJ1-1; no reliable D call. Germline CDR1 PRHDT, CDR2 FYEKMQ (reference sequence). The CDR3 length is 16 residues. The V end lost 0 bases, the J end lost 1 base, and 12 bases lay between the germline ends. DNA for the CDR3: TGTGCCAGCAGCTTAGGCCTTTGGAGGGAGAACACTGAAGCTTTCTTT. Encoded protein: CASSLGLWRENTEAFF.

This sequence joins TRBV4-3 and TRBJ2-1; D gene unclear. The germline V gene has CDR1 LGHNA and CDR2 YSLEER. V lost 1 base to trimming and J lost 9 bases, with 13 bases between them. The CDR3 totals 14 residues. CDR3 sequence: CASSQGQPGFEQFF. The CDR3 region has the DNA TGCGCCAGCAGCCAAGGGCAGCCGGGTTTTGAGCAGTTCTTC.

J is TRBJ1-2 and V is TRBV29-1, with unresolved D. The CDR3 loop spans 12 amino acids. Germline CDR1 reads SQVTM; CDR2 reads ANQGSEA. With 4 bases removed from V and 1 base from J, the gap between germline ends came to 7 bases. The chain's CDR3 is CSVGTLNYGYTF. Written as DNA, the CDR3 is TGCAGCGTTGGAACGCTTAACTATGGCTACACCTTC.

The CDR3 DNA sequence: TGTGCCAGCAGCTCAAAGCGGGACCCCGGGCCTGGGACCCAGTACTTC. Translated, it gives CASSSKRDPGPGTQYF. This chain connects TRBV5-6 to TRBJ2-5; 7 bases fit TRBD2. Germline V gene data show CDR1 as SGHDT and CDR2 as YYEEEE. Unmatched junction bases numbered 15, after V lost 3 bases and J lost 7 bases. The CDR3 length is 16 residues. The variable domain in full, completed from reference TRBV5-6 and TRBJ2-5, reads DAGVTQSPTHLIKTRGQQVTLRCSPKSGHDTVSWYQQALGQGPQFIFQYYEEEERQRGNFPDRFSGHQFPNYSSELNVNALLLGDSALYLCASSSKRDPGPGTQYFGPGTRLLVL.

This clone was seen a few times. The chain couples TRBV7-3 to TRBJ2-2, with D uncertain. The V gene lost 0 bases and the J gene lost 8 bases, with 7 bases spanning the gap. Germline assignment: CDR1 SGHTA and CDR2 FQGTGA. This CDR3 is built from 13 residues. As DNA, the CDR3 is TGTGCCAGCAGCTTAACAGGTCGGGGGGAGCTGTTTTTT. It codes for CASSLTGRGELFF.